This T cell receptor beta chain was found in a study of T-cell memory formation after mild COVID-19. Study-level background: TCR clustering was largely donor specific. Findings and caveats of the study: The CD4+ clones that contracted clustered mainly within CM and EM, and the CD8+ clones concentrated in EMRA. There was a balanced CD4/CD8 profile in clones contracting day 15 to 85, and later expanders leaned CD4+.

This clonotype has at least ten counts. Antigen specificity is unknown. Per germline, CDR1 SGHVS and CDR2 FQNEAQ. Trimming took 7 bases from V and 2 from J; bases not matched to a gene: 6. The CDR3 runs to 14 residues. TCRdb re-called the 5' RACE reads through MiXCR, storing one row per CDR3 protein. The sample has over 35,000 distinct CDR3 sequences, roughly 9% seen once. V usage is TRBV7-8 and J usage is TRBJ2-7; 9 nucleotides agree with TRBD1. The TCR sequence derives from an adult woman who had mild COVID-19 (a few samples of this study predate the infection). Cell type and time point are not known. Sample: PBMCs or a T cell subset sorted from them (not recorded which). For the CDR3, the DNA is TGTGCCAGCACCGTGGGGACAGGGACCTACGAGCAGTACTTC. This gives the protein CASTVGTGTYEQYF.